This TCR beta chain was found in a study of blood T cell repertoires in COVID-19. Germline V gives CDR1 LNHDA, CDR2 SQIVND (reference sequence). V was shortened by 2 bases and J by 4 bases, with 12 bases between the two germline ends. The CDR3 sequence is 15 residues long. In the original analysis: The authors estimated nucleated cell counts from reference gene primer amplification. TCRdb keeps only in-frame clones here, not all; method: immunoSEQ multiplex PCR. V and J calls plus clone size are reproduced from that table; the DNA served to infer D and trimming. The sample shows some 37,000 clones, 70% to 90% of them seen only once.

The rearrangement uses TRBV19 and TRBJ1-3; D possibly corresponds to TRBD1 (6 bases). The source is a man aged 50 or older in a cohort sampled during active COVID-19. Material: peripheral blood. CDR3 sequence reads: CASSIHRVAGNTIYF. CDR3 DNA: TGTGCCAGTAGTATACACAGGGTCGCGGGAAACACCATATATTTT.